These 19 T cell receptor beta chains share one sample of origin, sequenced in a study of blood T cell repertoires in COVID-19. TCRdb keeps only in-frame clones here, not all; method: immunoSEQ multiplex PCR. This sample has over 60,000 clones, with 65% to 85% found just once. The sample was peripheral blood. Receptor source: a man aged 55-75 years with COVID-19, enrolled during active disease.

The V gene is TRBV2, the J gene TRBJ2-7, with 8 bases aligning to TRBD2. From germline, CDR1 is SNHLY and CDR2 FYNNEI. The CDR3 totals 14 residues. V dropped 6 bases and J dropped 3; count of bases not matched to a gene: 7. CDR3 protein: CASRRTSGYYEQYF. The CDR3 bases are TGTGCCAGCAGAAGAACTAGCGGCTACTACGAGCAGTACTTC.

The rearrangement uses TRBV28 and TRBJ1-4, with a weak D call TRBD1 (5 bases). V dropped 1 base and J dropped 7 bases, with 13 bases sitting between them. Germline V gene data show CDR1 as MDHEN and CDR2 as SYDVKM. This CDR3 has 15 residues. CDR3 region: CASSLLGSRGEKLFF. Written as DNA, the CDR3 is TGTGCCAGCAGTTTATTAGGCTCTAGGGGTGAAAAACTGTTTTTT.

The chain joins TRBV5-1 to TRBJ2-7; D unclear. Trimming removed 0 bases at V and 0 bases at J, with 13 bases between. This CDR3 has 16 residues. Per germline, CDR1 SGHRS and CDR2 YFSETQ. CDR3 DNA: TGCGCCAGCAGCTTGGGGATGGCAGGAAGCTCCTACGAGCAGTACTTC. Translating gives CASSLGMAGSSYEQYF.

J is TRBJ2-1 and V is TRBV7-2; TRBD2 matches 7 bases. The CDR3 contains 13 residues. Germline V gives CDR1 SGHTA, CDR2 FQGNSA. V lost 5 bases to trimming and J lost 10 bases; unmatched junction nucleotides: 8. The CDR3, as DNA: TGTGCCAGCAGCCAGATTCAGCGGGGAGAGCAGTTCTTC. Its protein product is CASSQIQRGEQFF.

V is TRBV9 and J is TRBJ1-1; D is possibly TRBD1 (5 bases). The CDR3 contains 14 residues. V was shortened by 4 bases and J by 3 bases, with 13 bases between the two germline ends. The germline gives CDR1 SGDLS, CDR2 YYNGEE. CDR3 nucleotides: TGTGCCAGCAGCTCGCTGACAGTTTACACTGAAGCTTTCTTT. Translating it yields CASSSLTVYTEAFF.

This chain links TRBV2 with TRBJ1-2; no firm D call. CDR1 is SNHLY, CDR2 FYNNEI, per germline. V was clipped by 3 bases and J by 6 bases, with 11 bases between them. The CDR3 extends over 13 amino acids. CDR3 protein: CASSEVRSNGYTF. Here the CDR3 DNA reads TGTGCCAGCAGTGAGGTTAGATCGAATGGCTACACCTTC.

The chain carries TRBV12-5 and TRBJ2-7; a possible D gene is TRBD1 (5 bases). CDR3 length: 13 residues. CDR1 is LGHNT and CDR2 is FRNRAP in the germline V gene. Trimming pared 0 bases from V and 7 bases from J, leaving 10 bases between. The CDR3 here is CASGLVGRGEQYF. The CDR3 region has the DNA TGTGCTAGTGGTTTGGTCGGTAGGGGTGAGCAGTACTTC.

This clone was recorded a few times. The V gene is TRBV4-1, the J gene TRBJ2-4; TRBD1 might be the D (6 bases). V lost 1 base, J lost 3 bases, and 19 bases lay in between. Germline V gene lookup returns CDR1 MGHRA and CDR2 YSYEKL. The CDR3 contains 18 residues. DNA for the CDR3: TGCGCCAGCAGCCAAGGTCACTTACAGGGAAGGGGCAAAAACATTCAGTACTTC. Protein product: CASSQGHLQGRGKNIQYF.

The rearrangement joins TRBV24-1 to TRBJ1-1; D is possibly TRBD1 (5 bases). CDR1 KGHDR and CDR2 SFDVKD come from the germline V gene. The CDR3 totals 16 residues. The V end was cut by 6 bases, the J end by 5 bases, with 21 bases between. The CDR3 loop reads CATSFYRGGQETEAFF. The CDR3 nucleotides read TGTGCCACCAGTTTTTACCGGGGGGGTCAAGAAACTGAAGCTTTCTTT.

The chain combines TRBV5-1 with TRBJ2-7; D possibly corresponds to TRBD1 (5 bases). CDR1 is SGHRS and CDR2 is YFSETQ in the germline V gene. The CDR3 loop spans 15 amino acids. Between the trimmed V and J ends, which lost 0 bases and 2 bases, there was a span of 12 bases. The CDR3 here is CASSLETDFTYEQYF. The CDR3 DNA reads TGCGCCAGCAGCTTGGAGACAGACTTTACCTACGAGCAGTACTTC.

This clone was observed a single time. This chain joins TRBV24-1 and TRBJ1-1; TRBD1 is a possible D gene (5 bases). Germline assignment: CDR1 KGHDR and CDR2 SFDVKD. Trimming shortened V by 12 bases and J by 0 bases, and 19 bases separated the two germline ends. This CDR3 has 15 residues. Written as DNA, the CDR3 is TGTGCCGCCATGATTCCGACAGAGATGAACACTGAAGCTTTCTTT. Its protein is CAAMIPTEMNTEAFF.

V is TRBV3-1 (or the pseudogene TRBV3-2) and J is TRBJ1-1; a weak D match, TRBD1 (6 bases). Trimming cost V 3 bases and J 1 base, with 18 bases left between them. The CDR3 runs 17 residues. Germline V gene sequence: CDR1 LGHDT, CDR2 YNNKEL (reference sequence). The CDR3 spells CASSHLWEGGTNTEAFF. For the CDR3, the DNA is TGTGCCAGCAGCCACCTATGGGAGGGGGGGACGAACACTGAAGCTTTCTTT.

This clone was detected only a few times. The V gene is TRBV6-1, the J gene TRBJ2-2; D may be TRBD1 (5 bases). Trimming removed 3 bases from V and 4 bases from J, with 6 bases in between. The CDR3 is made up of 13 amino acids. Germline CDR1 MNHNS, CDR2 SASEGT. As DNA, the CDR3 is TGTGCCAGCAGTGACAGGGCCACCGGGGAGCTGTTTTTT. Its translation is CASSDRATGELFF.

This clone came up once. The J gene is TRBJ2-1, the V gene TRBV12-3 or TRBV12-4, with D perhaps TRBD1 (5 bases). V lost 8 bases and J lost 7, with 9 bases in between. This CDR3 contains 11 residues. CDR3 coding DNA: TGTGCCAGCCTAAACAGGAATGAGCAGTTCTTC. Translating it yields CASLNRNEQFF.

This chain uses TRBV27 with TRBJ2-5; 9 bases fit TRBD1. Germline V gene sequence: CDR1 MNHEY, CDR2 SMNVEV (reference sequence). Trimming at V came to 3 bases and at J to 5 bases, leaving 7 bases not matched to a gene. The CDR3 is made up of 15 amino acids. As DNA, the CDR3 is TGTGCCAGCAGTTTCGCTACAGGGGGCATTGAGACCCAGTACTTC. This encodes CASSFATGGIETQYF.

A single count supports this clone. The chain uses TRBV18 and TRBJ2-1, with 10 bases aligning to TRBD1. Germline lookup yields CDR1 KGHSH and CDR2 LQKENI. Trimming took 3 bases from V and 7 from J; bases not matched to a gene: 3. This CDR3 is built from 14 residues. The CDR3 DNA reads TGTGCCAGCTCACCCGGGACAGGGGTGAATGAGCAGTTCTTC. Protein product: CASSPGTGVNEQFF.

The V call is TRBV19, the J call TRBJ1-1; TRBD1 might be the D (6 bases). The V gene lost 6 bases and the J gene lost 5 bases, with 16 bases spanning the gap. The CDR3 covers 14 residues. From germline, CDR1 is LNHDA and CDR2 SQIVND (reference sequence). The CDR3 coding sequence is TGTGCCAGTAGACCAGGAGCTAGGGGGACTGAAGCTTTCTTT. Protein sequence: CASRPGARGTEAFF.

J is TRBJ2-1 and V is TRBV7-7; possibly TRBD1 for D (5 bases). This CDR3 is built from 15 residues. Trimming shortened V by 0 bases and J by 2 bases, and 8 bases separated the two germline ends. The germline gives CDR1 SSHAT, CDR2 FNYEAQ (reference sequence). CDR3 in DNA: TGTGCCAGCAGCTTAGCGGTGGGGCCCTACAATGAGCAGTTCTTC. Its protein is CASSLAVGPYNEQFF.

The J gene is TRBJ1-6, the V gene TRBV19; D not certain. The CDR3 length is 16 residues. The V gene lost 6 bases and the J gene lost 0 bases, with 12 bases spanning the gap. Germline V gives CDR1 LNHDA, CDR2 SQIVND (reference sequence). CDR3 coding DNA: TGTGCCAGTAGGAGTTTTGGGAGCTCCTATAATTCACCCCTCCACTTT. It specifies CASRSFGSSYNSPLHF.